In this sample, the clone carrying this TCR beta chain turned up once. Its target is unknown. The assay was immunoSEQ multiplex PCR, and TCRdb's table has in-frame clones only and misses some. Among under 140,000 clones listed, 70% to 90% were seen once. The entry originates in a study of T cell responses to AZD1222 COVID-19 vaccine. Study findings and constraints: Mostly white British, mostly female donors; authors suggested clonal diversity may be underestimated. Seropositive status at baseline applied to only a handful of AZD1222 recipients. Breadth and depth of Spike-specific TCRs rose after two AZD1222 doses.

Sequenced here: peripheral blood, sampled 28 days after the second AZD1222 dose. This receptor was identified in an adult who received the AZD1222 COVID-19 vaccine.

CDR3 loop: CASSFVFGGNTEAFF. DNA of the CDR3: TGTGCCAGCAGCTTCGTCTTCGGGGGTAACACTGAAGCTTTCTTT. This chain uses TRBV5-4 with TRBJ1-1, with TRBD1 as a possible D gene (5 bases). The CDR3 contains 15 residues. In germline, CDR1 is SGHNT, CDR2 YYREEE (reference sequence). Trimming removed 2 bases at V and 2 bases at J, with 13 bases between.